This entry lists 14 T cell receptor beta chains sequenced from one sample in a study of blood T cell repertoires in COVID-19. Libraries were prepared by immunoSEQ multiplex PCR; TCRdb keeps only in-frame clonotypes and omits some of them. Counted here are roughly 150,000 clones, 65% to 85% occurring once; the ten biggest clones make up under 10%. Sequences were obtained from peripheral blood. The receptors were sampled from a man between 50 and 59 years old with active or convalescent COVID-19.

This clone came up a few times. This chain links TRBV10-3 with TRBJ1-3; D unresolved. This CDR3 comprises 18 residues. V shed 1 base and J shed 0 bases, with 16 bases lying between them. Germline assignment: CDR1 ENHRY and CDR2 SYGVKD. The CDR3 DNA reads TGTGCCATCAGTGAGTTACATGGAGGACTTAGCTCTGGAAACACCATATATTTT. Translated, it gives CAISELHGGLSSGNTIYF.

At least ten counts were recorded for this clone. The chain combines TRBV7-3 with TRBJ2-1; TRBD2 agrees at 8 bases. V trimming: 2 bases; J trimming: 6 bases; junction bases outside the gene matches: 9. The germline CDR1 and CDR2 sequences are SGHTA and FQGTGA. The CDR3 runs 16 residues. CDR3 DNA: TGTGCCAGCAGCTTATTCGGGCGGGAGGCCGTCAATGAGCAGTTCTTC. Amino acids: CASSLFGREAVNEQFF.

The chain recombines TRBV11-3 with TRBJ1-2; D not certain. Trimming removed 1 base at V and 3 bases at J, with 3 bases between. Germline V CDR1 and CDR2: SGHNT, YENEEA. The CDR3 length is 12 residues. This CDR3 reads CASSLGHYGYTF. For the CDR3, the DNA is TGTGCCAGCAGCTTAGGGCACTATGGCTACACCTTC.

The chain employs TRBV10-3 and TRBJ1-1; maybe TRBD1 (6 bases). This CDR3 contains 15 residues. In germline, CDR1 is ENHRY, CDR2 SYGVKD. V was trimmed by 2 bases and J by 5 bases, leaving 15 bases between them. CDR3 nucleotides: TGTGCCATCAGTGAGACAGGGCGGGGGAAGACTGAAGCTTTCTTT. Encoded protein: CAISETGRGKTEAFF.

V and J are TRBV30 and TRBJ1-1; tentative D call: TRBD1 (6 bases). CDR3 length: 11 residues. Looked up from germline, CDR1 is GTSNPN and CDR2 is SVGIG (reference sequence). CDR3: CASGENTEAFF. The CDR3 region has the DNA TGTGCGTCAGGGGAGAACACTGAAGCTTTCTTT.

The chain is built from TRBV6-5 and TRBJ1-5; TRBD1 agrees at 8 bases. V shed 0 bases, J shed 7 bases, and the junction held 8 bases outside the gene matches. Germline V gene data show CDR1 as MNHEY and CDR2 as SVGAGI. The CDR3 loop spans 16 amino acids. CDR3 nucleotides: TGTGCCAGCAGTTACTCCGGAACAGGGGGTGGGCAGCCCCAGCATTTT. It codes for CASSYSGTGGGQPQHF.

This chain uses TRBV19 with TRBJ2-7, with D maybe TRBD2 (6 bases). The ends were cut back, 0 bases at V and 4 bases at J, with 13 bases in the middle. The CDR3 sequence is 15 residues long. CDR1 LNHDA and CDR2 SQIVND come from the germline V gene (reference sequence). CDR3 residues: CASSIESGRTYEQYF. The CDR3 DNA follows: TGTGCCAGTAGTATAGAGAGCGGGCGCACGTACGAGCAGTACTTC. The complete variable domain, with remaining parts taken from reference TRBV19 and TRBJ2-7, reads DGGITQSPKYLFRKEGQNVTLSCEQNLNHDAMYWYRQDPGQGLRLIYYSQIVNDFQKGDIAEGYSVSREKKESFPLTVTSAQKNPTAFYLCASSIESGRTYEQYFGPGTRLTVT.

The chain joins TRBV4-2 to TRBJ2-1, with TRBD2 matching over 7 bases. V lost 4 bases, J lost 1 base, and 7 bases stayed unmatched. The CDR3 spans 16 residues. CDR1 and CDR2 from the germline V gene are LGHNA and YNFKEQ. The chain's CDR3 is CASSPRTSSSYNEQFF. CDR3 bases: TGTGCCAGCAGCCCACGGACTAGTAGTTCCTACAATGAGCAGTTCTTC.

This chain links TRBV28 with TRBJ2-1; 8 nucleotides match TRBD1. CDR1 and CDR2 from the germline V gene are MDHEN and SYDVKM. The ends lost 6 bases at V and 4 bases at J; junction bases unmatched: 2. CDR3 length: 13 residues. DNA for the CDR3: TGTGCCAGCAGCTGGACAGGGTACAATGAGCAGTTCTTC. The encoded protein is CASSWTGYNEQFF.

The V and J genes are TRBV16 and TRBJ1-4, with 7 bases fitting TRBD1. Germline V gives CDR1 KGHSY, CDR2 FQNENV. V lost 4 bases, J lost 5 bases, and 7 bases stayed unmatched. The CDR3 sequence is 15 residues long. CDR3 protein: CASSPRGGENEKLFF. The CDR3 DNA reads TGTGCCAGCAGCCCCCGAGGGGGCGAGAATGAAAAACTGTTTTTT.

This clone turned up a few times. The chain couples TRBV11-2 to TRBJ1-1; TRBD1 matches 8 bases. CDR1 SGHAT and CDR2 FQNNGV come from the germline V gene. V trimming: 4 bases; J trimming: 8 bases; junction bases outside the gene matches: 12. This CDR3 is 15 amino acids long. The DNA for the CDR3 is TGTGCCAGCAGCTCAATGGGTGACAGGGGAGGGGAAGCTTTCTTT. Its protein is CASSSMGDRGGEAFF.

This clone has a handful of counts. The chain combines TRBV9 with TRBJ2-1; no clear D gene. The CDR3 extends over 12 amino acids. The V gene lost 0 bases and the J gene lost 10 bases, with 8 bases spanning the gap. The germline V gene encodes CDR1 SGDLS and CDR2 YYNGEE. The CDR3 DNA sequence: TGTGCCAGCAGCGTAGTGAAACTGGAGCAGTTCTTC. It translates to CASSVVKLEQFF.

This clone was counted only a few times. The rearrangement links TRBV3-1 (or the pseudogene TRBV3-2) to TRBJ2-1, with D possibly TRBD2 on 5 matching bases. The CDR3 runs 15 residues. Germline V lookup: CDR1 LGHDT, CDR2 YNNKEL (reference sequence). Trimming pared 7 bases from V and 4 bases from J, leaving 17 bases between. The CDR3 bases are TGTGCCAGCAACCGGCATAGTTCGGGATACAATGAGCAGTTCTTC. This encodes CASNRHSSGYNEQFF.

CDR3 protein: CASSLARPSPYNEQFF. In DNA, the CDR3 is TGTGCCAGCAGCTTAGCGCGGCCATCACCCTACAATGAGCAGTTCTTC. The chain links TRBV7-6 to TRBJ2-1; D uncertain. Germline V gene data show CDR1 as SGHVS and CDR2 as FNYEAQ. V was cut by 0 bases and J by 2 bases, with 11 bases left in between. The CDR3 has 16 amino acids.